This T cell receptor beta chain was identified during a study of post-analysis software for immune sequencing data (dated by TCRdb to between 2014 and 2016). Some background on the complete study: Relapsing-remitting, secondary progressive and progressive-relapsing multiple sclerosis were recorded as disease courses, and subtype annotation was lacking for some patients. Patient repertoires were compared against about a dozen previously published healthy control repertoires from donors aged about 6 to 27 years. A subset of samples was prepared in parallel using single-end sample barcoding, then pooled and co-amplified after Illumina adapter ligation.

CDR1 and CDR2 (SGHRS, YFSETQ) derive from the germline V gene. Trimming accounts for 0 bases at V and 8 bases at J, while the number of junction bases matched to no gene is 4. Including cysteine and phenylalanine, the CDR3 has 13 amino acids. The kept DNA is CDR3 alone, 39 bases in frame from the first base. Libraries were built with PCR. Sequencing was performed on an Illumina HiSeq 2500. To reduce PCR and sequencing biases, unique molecular identifiers were built into the TCR beta cDNA libraries. Every 1 to 10 million input T cells yielded roughly 0.5 million cDNA molecules, meaning each molecule approximated one T cell. The patient libraries were prepared and sequenced with the same protocol used for the earlier healthy control dataset. Within a given batch, samples were prepared together, multiplexed and sequenced on the same HiSeq lane. As for how the authors treated the data: Raw barcoded reads were processed with MIGEC, and single-read molecular identifier groups were discarded before consensus assembly and CDR3 extraction. VDJtools was used for post-analysis of the clonotype tables, and diversity was normalized by down-sampling every dataset to the size of the smallest sample. Repertoire overlap clustering matched CDR3 amino acid but not nucleotide sequences to correct batch-related cross-sample contamination. TCRdb applied fastp at Q25 and MiXCR to the public reads, then kept only in-frame beta chains. Rows are combined by CDR3 protein, so each entry shows the most common genes and DNA. These V and J calls derive from TCRdb rather than the authors' analysis. The sample has hundreds of thousands of distinct CDR3 sequences on record, around 53% of them singletons. Of the sample, approximately 4.4% falls within the top ten clones.

Points on this clonotype: Its antigen target is currently unknown. Nothing much larger sits one base from this clone, and base qualities are not available.

To demonstrate the VDJtools post-analysis software, TCR beta repertoires were profiled from the peripheral blood of 10 to 15 young patients with multiple sclerosis. Multiple sclerosis patients were children and adolescents aged about 6 to 16 years. What the authors observed across the whole study: Patients showed significantly higher frequencies than controls for about 5 TRBV segments, among them TRBV5-6, TRBV5-1 and TRBV20-1. When samples were clustered directly using the F measure, samples prepared in the same batch co-clustered strongly, which prompted a batch-effect correction. Compared with controls, multiple sclerosis patients had significantly lower normalized Chao1 diversity, a finding suggesting substantial peripheral T-cell clonal expansion. The multiple sclerosis patient group was slightly younger than the control group.

Input material: blood. The chain was built from TRBV5-1 and TRBJ1-2, with 7 middle bases fitting TRBD1. The TCR originated in a girl aged 10 to 17 with multiple sclerosis. The CDR3 protein: CASSLDRGTGYTF. The base sequence is TGCGCCAGCAGCTTGGACAGGGGTACAGGCTACACCTTC.